This T cell receptor (beta chain) is drawn from a study of shared clonotypes between healthy human individuals. The protocol was immunoSEQ multiplex PCR, while the TCRdb copy is restricted to in-frame clones and leaves out a portion. The sample has some 2.1 million clones; approximately 94% are singletons. CD45RO negativity and positive selection for CCR7 defined naive CD8 cells, a population that excluded terminally differentiated effector memory CD45RA+ cells. Only Caucasian adults living in Nashville, Tennessee served as donors. Germline CDR1 MNHEY, CDR2 SMNVEV (reference sequence). V was cut by 5 bases and J by 3 bases, with 16 bases left in between. This CDR3 has 15 residues.

The chain has TRBV27 and TRBJ1-1, with D perhaps TRBD1 (6 bases). This sequence originates from a man younger than 30 in good health. The sample comprised naive CD8+ T cells sorted from blood. The CDR3 DNA reads as TGTGCCAGCAGTCCAAGACAGGTTTGGGACACTGAAGCTTTCTTT. This sequence encodes CASSPRQVWDTEAFF.